What follows is one T cell receptor beta chain and its context. The sample comes from a study of OX40 agonist ivuxolimab in advanced cancers. Study information: The dose-escalation cohort was about 87% male, with a mean age of approximately 62 years, ranging about 23 to 79.

Data came from immunoSEQ multiplex PCR; TCRdb stores just in-frame clones and leaves some out. The repertoire holds tens of thousands of clones, with 90% to 95% as singletons. The sequenced sample was CD4+ or CD8+ T cells sorted from blood, obtained in a trial of the OX40 agonist ivuxolimab. The TCR was taken from an adult with an advanced solid tumor such as melanoma, head and neck, liver or kidney cancer.

The CDR3, as DNA: TGCGCCAGCAGCCAAGACAGGGACGGTACGCAGTATTTT. It is translated as CASSQDRDGTQYF. The chain recombines TRBV4-1 with TRBJ2-3; tentatively, D is TRBD1 or TRBD2 (5 bases each). This CDR3 comprises 13 residues. The germline V gene encodes CDR1 MGHRA and CDR2 YSYEKL. V lost 0 bases to trimming and J lost 8 bases, with 9 bases between them.